This is a list of T cell receptor beta chains from one sample in a study of cytomegalovirus exposure and HLA in healthy donors. Using immunoSEQ multiplex PCR, the repertoire was profiled, and TCRdb retains in-frame clones only, with some absent. Here the sample spans 150,000 to 250,000 clones, about four fifths being singletons. The sample taken for sequencing was PBMCs. All receptors come from a girl between 10 and 17 years old in good health and CMV-seropositive. Each CDR3 is given with its conserved first and last residue. The order of the fields is clone size, D gene, J gene, V gene, CDR3 protein, CDR3 DNA. A D gene is named only where the DNA matches it firmly. Not all rows give a size; the values are once, few, many and, for expanded clones, a class.

>.|TRBD2|TRBJ2-3|TRBV5-4
CASSPRGGRLTTTDTQYF
TGTGCCAGCAGCCCTCGGGGGGGACGGTTAACTACCACAGATACGCAGTATTTT
>.|.|TRBJ2-4|TRBV4-1
CASSQGKQGLLAKNIQYF
TGCGCCAGCAGCCAAGGAAAACAGGGACTACTAGCCAAAAACATTCAGTACTTC
>.|TRBD1|TRBJ1-1|TRBV7-9
CASSPTGDLTEAFF
TGTGCCAGCAGCCCTACAGGGGATCTGACTGAAGCTTTCTTT
>.|TRBD1|TRBJ1-6|TRBV6-4
CASSDSPGGSSPLHF
TGTGCCAGCAGTGACTCGCCAGGGGGCAGTTCACCCCTCCACTTT
>once|.|TRBJ2-1|TRBV5-1
CASSLAEGGGEQFF
TGCGCCAGCAGCTTGGCTGAGGGGGGGGGAGAGCAGTTCTTC
>.|TRBD2|TRBJ2-2|TRBV9
CASSPRLAGGRAGELFF
TGTGCCAGCAGCCCCCGACTAGCGGGTGGGAGGGCCGGGGAGCTGTTTTTT
>once|.|TRBJ2-6|TRBV5-6
CASSLGGLGANVLTF
TGTGCCAGCAGCTTGGGAGGGCTCGGGGCCAACGTCCTGACTTTC
>.|TRBD1|TRBJ1-6|TRBV9
CASSVTGTGNSPLHF
TGTGCCAGCAGCGTAACCGGGACAGGTAATTCACCCCTCCACTTT
>.|.|TRBJ2-1|TRBV6-5
CASSYSGQGNEQFF
TGTGCCAGCAGTTACTCTGGGCAGGGGAATGAGCAGTTCTTC
>.|TRBD1|TRBJ2-1|TRBV28
CASSPTGSSSYNEQFF
TGTGCCAGCAGTCCGACAGGGTCGAGCTCCTACAATGAGCAGTTCTTC
>.|.|TRBJ2-4|TRBV2
CASSEDRGRDIQYF
TGTGCCAGCAGTGAAGACAGGGGGAGGGACATTCAGTACTTC
>.|TRBD1|TRBJ1-5|TRBV30
CAWGTGNQPQHF
TGTGCCTGGGGGACAGGGAATCAGCCCCAGCATTTT
>.|TRBD2|TRBJ2-5|TRBV9
CASSVGLRGGAETQYF
TGTGCCAGCAGCGTAGGGTTGCGGGGGGGCGCCGAGACCCAGTACTTC
>.|TRBD1|TRBJ1-1|TRBV9
CASKQRQGGSTGSEAFF
TGTGCCAGCAAACAACGTCAGGGGGGTTCGACTGGGTCTGAAGCTTTCTTT
>.|.|TRBJ2-7|TRBV5-1
CASSAESEQYF
TGCGCCAGCAGCGCGGAGTCCGAGCAGTACTTC
>.|TRBD1|TRBJ2-3|TRBV19
CASSARTGTSTDTQYF
TGTGCCAGTAGTGCCAGGACAGGTACTAGCACAGATACGCAGTATTTT
>.|.|TRBJ2-7|TRBV7-8
CASSHGQGGGYEQYF
TGTGCCAGCAGCCACGGACAGGGCGGGGGCTACGAGCAGTACTTC
>.|TRBD1|TRBJ2-6|TRBV5-6
CASSPVGTVSSGANVLTF
TGTGCCAGCAGCCCCGTCGGGACAGTTTCCTCTGGGGCCAACGTCCTGACTTTC